These T cell receptor delta chains were read from a single sample in a study of delta chains in infants with herpesvirus infections. TCRdb fed the RT-PCR reads into CATT to redo clone calling. Of around 1,200 delta-chain clones listed, 31% are singletons. Here the sequenced sample was peripheral blood, taken at time point 3 of longitudinal follow-up. The receptors were sampled from a human donor who was a Ugandan infant, either HIV-exposed or HIV-unexposed (not recorded which). The CDR3 runs from the conserved cysteine through the conserved F or W. The D gene is left open where the match is weak. Size is omitted from some rows. Given values are once, few, many or a class for expanded clones.

V gene: TRDV2; D gene: .; clone size: .; J gene: TRDJ1; CDR3 protein: CACDTVSTVFTDKLIF; CDR3 DNA: TGTGCCTGTGACACCGTATCAACTGTATTCACCGATAAACTCATCTTT
V gene: TRDV1; D gene: .; clone size: few; J gene: TRDJ1; CDR3 protein: CALGEPPFLLSTGIVALVRLSDKLIF; CDR3 DNA: TGTGCTCTTGGGGAACCTCCCTTTCTCCTGTCCACTGGTATAGTAGCTTTGGTGAGGTTGTCTGATAAACTCATCTTT
V gene: TRDV1; D gene: TRDD3; clone size: .; J gene: TRDJ1; CDR3 protein: CALRCGFLRGIPAPYTDKLIF; CDR3 DNA: TGTGCTCTCAGGTGCGGATTCCTACGGGGGATACCAGCTCCCTACACCGATAAACTCATCTTT
V gene: TRDV1; D gene: .; clone size: few; J gene: TRDJ1; CDR3 protein: CALGELGAGPHFDKLIF; CDR3 DNA: TGTGCTCTTGGGGAACTCGGGGCGGGTCCCCATTTCGATAAACTCATCTTT
V gene: TRDV2; D gene: TRDD3; clone size: medium-sized; J gene: TRDJ3; CDR3 protein: CACDTGGYSSWDTRQMFF; CDR3 DNA: TGTGCCTGTGACACCGGGGGATACAGCTCCTGGGACACCCGACAGATGTTTTTC
V gene: TRDV2; D gene: TRDD3; clone size: .; J gene: TRDJ1; CDR3 protein: CACDTVTGGPYHYTDKLIF; CDR3 DNA: TGTGCCTGTGACACCGTGACTGGGGGACCCTACCATTACACCGATAAACTCATCTTT
V gene: TRDV2; D gene: TRDD3; clone size: .; J gene: TRDJ3; CDR3 protein: CACDLLGDTTWDTRQMFF; CDR3 DNA: TGTGCCTGTGACCTACTGGGGGATACCACCTGGGACACCCGACAGATGTTTTTC
V gene: TRAV29/DV5; D gene: .; clone size: large; J gene: TRDJ1; CDR3 protein: CAAGGGRNTDKLIF; CDR3 DNA: TGTGCAGCTGGGGGGGGTCGCAACACCGATAAACTCATCTTT
V gene: TRDV1; D gene: .; clone size: large; J gene: TRDJ1; CDR3 protein: CALGELSTPTTLGGGYTDKLIF; CDR3 DNA: TGTGCTCTTGGGGAACTTTCCACCCCTACGACCCTAGGTGGGGGGTACACCGATAAACTCATCTTT
V gene: TRDV2; D gene: TRDD3; clone size: medium-sized; J gene: TRDJ1; CDR3 protein: CACDTEGYEGKLIF; CDR3 DNA: TGTGCCTGTGACACCGAGGGATACGAGGGTAAACTCATCTTT
V gene: TRDV1; D gene: .; clone size: .; J gene: TRDJ1; CDR3 protein: CALGTQRGTTDKLIF; CDR3 DNA: TGTGCTCTTGGGACACAGCGGGGGACCACCGATAAACTCATCTTT
V gene: TRDV1; D gene: TRDD3; clone size: large; J gene: TRDJ1; CDR3 protein: CALGGPPSEWYWGIPYTDKLIF; CDR3 DNA: TGTGCTCTTGGGGGCCCTCCTTCGGAATGGTACTGGGGGATACCGTACACCGATAAACTCATCTTT
V gene: TRDV2; D gene: .; clone size: large; J gene: TRDJ2; CDR3 protein: CACDPLGALTAQLFF; CDR3 DNA: TGTGCCTGTGACCCTTTGGGGGCTTTGACAGCACAACTCTTCTTT
V gene: TRDV1; D gene: TRDD3; clone size: large; J gene: TRDJ1; CDR3 protein: CALGEQWPYWGIPANTDKLIF; CDR3 DNA: TGTGCTCTTGGGGAACAATGGCCCTACTGGGGGATACCAGCCAACACCGATAAACTCATCTTT
V gene: TRDV1; D gene: .; clone size: .; J gene: TRDJ1; CDR3 protein: CALGKGCTDKLIF; CDR3 DNA: TGTGCTCTTGGGAAGGGATGCACCGATAAACTCATCTTT
V gene: TRDV1; D gene: .; clone size: medium-sized; J gene: TRDJ1; CDR3 protein: CALGVASVRDKLIF; CDR3 DNA: TGTGCTCTTGGGGTAGCCTCCGTTCGTGATAAACTCATCTTT
V gene: TRDV1; D gene: TRDD3; clone size: .; J gene: TRDJ1; CDR3 protein: CALGEGPTLACGVSTGGYAPANTDKLIF; CDR3 DNA: TGTGCTCTTGGGGAGGGCCCTACTTTGGCCTGTGGTGTCAGTACTGGGGGATACGCTCCCGCAAACACCGATAAACTCATCTTT
V gene: TRDV1; D gene: TRDD3; clone size: few; J gene: TRDJ1; CDR3 protein: CALGDRFHWGIRALYTDKLIF; CDR3 DNA: TGTGCTCTTGGGGACCGCTTCCACTGGGGGATACGCGCCCTGTACACCGATAAACTCATCTTT
V gene: TRDV1; D gene: TRDD3; clone size: few; J gene: TRDJ1; CDR3 protein: CALGELPCGDTLPVDKLIF; CDR3 DNA: TGTGCTCTTGGGGAACTACCCTGCGGGGATACGTTACCCGTCGATAAACTCATCTTT
V gene: TRDV2; D gene: TRDD3; clone size: large; J gene: TRDJ3; CDR3 protein: CACDPGDTPRVSWDTRQMFF; CDR3 DNA: TGTGCCTGTGACCCGGGGGATACTCCGCGAGTCTCCTGGGACACCCGACAGATGTTTTTC
V gene: TRDV2; D gene: TRDD3; clone size: .; J gene: TRDJ3; CDR3 protein: CACDVVWGIRSSWDTRQMFF; CDR3 DNA: TGTGCCTGTGACGTAGTGTGGGGGATACGGAGCTCCTGGGACACCCGACAGATGTTTTTC
V gene: TRAV38-2/DV8; D gene: TRDD2; clone size: medium-sized; J gene: TRDJ1; CDR3 protein: CAYRSGLPTLSWGFPPPPNTDKLIF; CDR3 DNA: TGTGCTTATAGGAGCGGCCTTCCTACTCTCAGCTGGGGATTCCCTCCCCCACCTAACACCGATAAACTCATCTTT
V gene: TRDV2; D gene: TRDD3; clone size: medium-sized; J gene: TRDJ2; CDR3 protein: CACDSLGDPTAQLFF; CDR3 DNA: TGTGCCTGTGACTCGTTGGGGGACCCGACAGCACAACTCTTCTTT
V gene: TRDV2; D gene: .; clone size: medium-sized; J gene: TRDJ1; CDR3 protein: CACDTVTKPIYTDKLIF; CDR3 DNA: TGTGCCTGTGACACCGTAACTAAACCGATTTACACCGATAAACTCATCTTT
V gene: TRDV1; D gene: TRDD3; clone size: large; J gene: TRDJ1; CDR3 protein: CALGEWALAFPYKLGDNKDKLIF; CDR3 DNA: TGTGCTCTTGGGGAATGGGCCTTGGCCTTCCCTTACAAACTGGGGGATAATAAAGATAAACTCATCTTT
V gene: TRDV2; D gene: TRDD3; clone size: .; J gene: TRDJ1; CDR3 protein: CACDRLGAPLQKLIF; CDR3 DNA: TGTGCCTGTGACCGGCTGGGGGCCCCGTTACAGAAACTCATCTTT
V gene: TRDV1; D gene: TRDD3; clone size: .; J gene: TRDJ2; CDR3 protein: CALGELSPYEYWGLRVAQLFF; CDR3 DNA: TGTGCTCTTGGGGAACTTTCCCCCTATGAGTACTGGGGGCTACGAGTAGCACAACTCTTCTTT
V gene: TRDV2; D gene: TRDD3; clone size: .; J gene: TRDJ1; CDR3 protein: CACDRVGEHTDKLIF; CDR3 DNA: TGTGCCTGTGACAGAGTGGGGGAACACACCGATAAACTCATCTTT
V gene: TRDV1; D gene: .; clone size: .; J gene: TRDJ1; CDR3 protein: CALGEQYTQTDKLIF; CDR3 DNA: TGTGCTCTTGGGGAACAGTATACACAAACCGATAAACTCATCTTT
V gene: TRAV29/DV5; D gene: .; clone size: large; J gene: TRDJ1; CDR3 protein: CAASAKVGDLPTYSDTDKLIF; CDR3 DNA: TGTGCAGCAAGCGCGAAGGTGGGGGACCTTCCGACCTACTCTGACACCGATAAACTCATCTTT
V gene: TRDV2; D gene: TRDD3; clone size: medium-sized; J gene: TRDJ1; CDR3 protein: CACDPLGDTGDTDKLIF; CDR3 DNA: TGTGCCTGTGACCCCCTGGGGGATACTGGGGACACCGATAAACTCATCTTT
V gene: TRDV2; D gene: TRDD3; clone size: large; J gene: TRDJ1; CDR3 protein: CACDPVLGDTPSNTDKLIF; CDR3 DNA: TGTGCCTGTGACCCAGTACTGGGGGATACGCCTTCAAACACCGATAAACTCATCTTT
V gene: TRDV1; D gene: TRDD3; clone size: medium-sized; J gene: TRDJ1; CDR3 protein: CALGEIVPSVLSYWGKYTDKLIF; CDR3 DNA: TGTGCTCTTGGGGAAATAGTGCCCTCCGTCCTCTCGTACTGGGGGAAGTACACCGATAAACTCATCTTT
V gene: TRDV1; D gene: TRDD3; clone size: few; J gene: TRDJ1; CDR3 protein: CALGEPPRCGGPDKLIF; CDR3 DNA: TGTGCTCTTGGGGAACCCCCCCGTTGTGGGGGACCCGATAAACTCATCTTT
V gene: TRDV1; D gene: .; clone size: few; J gene: TRDJ1; CDR3 protein: CALGEVYFFEDTETDKLIF; CDR3 DNA: TGTGCTCTTGGGGAAGTTTACTTCTTTGAGGATACTGAAACCGATAAACTCATCTTT
V gene: TRDV3; D gene: .; clone size: large; J gene: TRDJ1; CDR3 protein: CASKHSRVRTDKLIF; CDR3 DNA: TGTGCCTCAAAACACTCGCGGGTTCGGACCGATAAACTCATCTTT
V gene: TRDV2; D gene: .; clone size: few; J gene: TRDJ1; CDR3 protein: CACDTLGPRRGTDKLIF; CDR3 DNA: TGTGCCTGTGACACCCTGGGGCCAAGGCGGGGCACCGATAAACTCATCTTT
V gene: TRDV3; D gene: .; clone size: large; J gene: TRDJ1; CDR3 protein: CAFGYTDKLIF; CDR3 DNA: TGTGCCTTTGGCTACACCGATAAACTCATCTTT
V gene: TRDV2; D gene: TRDD3; clone size: few; J gene: TRDJ2; CDR3 protein: CACDAILGDTRGAQLFF; CDR3 DNA: TGTGCCTGTGACGCTATACTGGGGGATACGCGAGGAGCACAACTCTTCTTT
V gene: TRDV1; D gene: TRDD3; clone size: .; J gene: TRDJ3; CDR3 protein: CALGIVHCTGGTLWSWDTRQMFF; CDR3 DNA: TGTGCTCTTGGGATTGTTCATTGTACTGGGGGCACCCTTTGGTCCTGGGACACTCGACAGATGTTTTTC
V gene: TRDV1; D gene: .; clone size: .; J gene: TRDJ2; CDR3 protein: CALGEPFLLGGPERSAQLFF; CDR3 DNA: TGTGCTCTTGGGGAACCCTTCCTACTGGGGGGTCCCGAGAGGTCAGCACAACTCTTCTTT
V gene: TRDV2; D gene: TRDD3; clone size: large; J gene: TRDJ3; CDR3 protein: CACDTLGDTSWDTRQMFF; CDR3 DNA: TGTGCCTGTGACACATTGGGGGATACCTCCTGGGACACCCGACAGATGTTTTTC
V gene: TRDV2; D gene: TRDD3; clone size: .; J gene: TRDJ1; CDR3 protein: CACDTLGEVSDKLIF; CDR3 DNA: TGTGCCTGTGACACGCTGGGGGAGGTTTCCGATAAACTCATCTTT
V gene: TRDV2; D gene: TRDD3; clone size: large; J gene: TRDJ1; CDR3 protein: CACDTVGSGGYTDKLIF; CDR3 DNA: TGTGCCTGTGACACCGTTGGTTCAGGGGGATACACCGATAAACTCATCTTT
V gene: TRAV23/DV6; D gene: .; clone size: large; J gene: TRDJ3; CDR3 protein: CAASIRSWDTRQMFF; CDR3 DNA: TGTGCAGCAAGCATCCGTTCCTGGGACACCCGACAGATGTTTTTC
V gene: TRDV2; D gene: TRDD3; clone size: large; J gene: TRDJ2; CDR3 protein: CACDALLGDTIGAAQLFF; CDR3 DNA: TGTGCCTGTGACGCCCTACTGGGGGATACCATTGGGGCAGCACAACTCTTCTTT
V gene: TRDV2; D gene: TRDD3; clone size: .; J gene: TRDJ1; CDR3 protein: CACDTLGGKKLIF; CDR3 DNA: TGTGCCTGTGACACGCTGGGGGGGAAAAAACTCATCTTT